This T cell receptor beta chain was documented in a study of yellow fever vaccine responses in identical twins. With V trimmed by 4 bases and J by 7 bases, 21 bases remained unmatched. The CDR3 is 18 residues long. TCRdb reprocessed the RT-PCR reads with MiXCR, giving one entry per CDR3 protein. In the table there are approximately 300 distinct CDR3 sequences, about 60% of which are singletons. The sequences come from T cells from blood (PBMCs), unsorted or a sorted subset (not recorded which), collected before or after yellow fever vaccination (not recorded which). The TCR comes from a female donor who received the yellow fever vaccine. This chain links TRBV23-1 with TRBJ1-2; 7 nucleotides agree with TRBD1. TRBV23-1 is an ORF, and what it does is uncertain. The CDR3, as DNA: TGCGCCAGCAGTCGCCCCGAAGACAGGGTAATGGAGGGTACTGGCTACACCTTC. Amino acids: CASSRPEDRVMEGTGYTF.